This note documents a single T cell receptor (beta chain) sequence. This entry belongs to a study of T cell changes during pregnancy in multiple sclerosis. Using immunoSEQ multiplex PCR, the repertoire was profiled, and TCRdb retains in-frame clones only, with some absent. In the table there are over 30,000 clones, 88% of which are singletons. Per the germline V gene, CDR1 is MNHEY and CDR2 is SVGAGI. V shed 2 bases and J 3 bases; nucleotides not matched to a gene: 1. The CDR3 has 14 amino acids. Sequencing was performed on CD4+ T cells from peripheral blood mononuclear cells, taken before pregnancy. This clonotype was obtained from a female donor with multiple sclerosis, enrolled in a pregnancy study. This chain connects TRBV6-5 to TRBJ1-2; 9 positions agree with TRBD1. CDR3 loop: CASSYDRGDYGYTF. For the CDR3, the DNA is TGTGCCAGCAGTTACGACAGGGGGGACTATGGCTACACCTTC.